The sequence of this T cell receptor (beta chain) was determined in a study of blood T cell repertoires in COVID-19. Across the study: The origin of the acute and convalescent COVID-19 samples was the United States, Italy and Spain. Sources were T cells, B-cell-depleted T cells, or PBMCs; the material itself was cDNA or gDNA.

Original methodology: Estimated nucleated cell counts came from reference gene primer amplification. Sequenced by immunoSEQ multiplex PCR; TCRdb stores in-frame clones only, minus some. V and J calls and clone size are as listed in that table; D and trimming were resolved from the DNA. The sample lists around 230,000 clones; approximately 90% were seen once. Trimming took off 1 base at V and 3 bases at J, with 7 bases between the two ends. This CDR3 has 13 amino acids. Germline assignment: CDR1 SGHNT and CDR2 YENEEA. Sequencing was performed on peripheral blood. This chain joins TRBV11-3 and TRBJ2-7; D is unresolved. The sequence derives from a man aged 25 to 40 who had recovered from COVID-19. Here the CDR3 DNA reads TGTGCCAGCAGCTTAGTGGCCGACTACGAGCAGTACTTC. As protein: CASSLVADYEQYF.